The clone carrying this T cell receptor beta chain appeared a few times. What it binds is unknown. This specimen belongs to a study of T cell responses to AZD1222 COVID-19 vaccine. Germline values: CDR1 LGHDT, CDR2 YNNKEL (reference sequence). The germline V and J ends were trimmed by 4 bases and 0 bases, with 13 bases remaining between them. The CDR3 loop spans 16 amino acids. Study-level results: White British people made up most donors, females outnumbered males, and clonal diversity was possibly underestimated.

Sequenced by immunoSEQ multiplex PCR; TCRdb stores in-frame clones only, minus some. This sample has roughly 200,000 clones, with around 90% found just once. The sequencing here drew on peripheral blood, taken 28 days after the second dose of the MenACWY control vaccine. The clonotype was recovered from an adult who received the MenACWY meningococcal vaccine as a control. This chain links TRBV3-1 (or the pseudogene TRBV3-2) with TRBJ1-3; D remains unclear. In DNA form, the CDR3 reads TGTGCCAGCAGCCGAAATCCAGGAAACTCTGGAAACACCATATATTTT. As protein: CASSRNPGNSGNTIYF.